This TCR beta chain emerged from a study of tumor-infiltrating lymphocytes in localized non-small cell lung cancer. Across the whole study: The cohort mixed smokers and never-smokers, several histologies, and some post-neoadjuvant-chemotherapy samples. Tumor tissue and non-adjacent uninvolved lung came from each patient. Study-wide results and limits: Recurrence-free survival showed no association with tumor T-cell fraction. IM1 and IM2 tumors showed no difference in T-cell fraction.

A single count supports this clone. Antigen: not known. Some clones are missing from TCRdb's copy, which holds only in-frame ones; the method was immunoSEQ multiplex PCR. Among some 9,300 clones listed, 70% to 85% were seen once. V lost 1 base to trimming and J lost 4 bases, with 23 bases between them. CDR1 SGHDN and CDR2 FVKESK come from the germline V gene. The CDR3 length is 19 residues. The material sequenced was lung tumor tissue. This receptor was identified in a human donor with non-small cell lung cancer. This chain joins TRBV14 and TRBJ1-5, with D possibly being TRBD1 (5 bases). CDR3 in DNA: TGTGCCAGCAGCCAAGCCCCACCGACAGACCTTTCCCCTAATCAGCCCCAGCATTTT. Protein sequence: CASSQAPPTDLSPNQPQHF.